This TCR beta chain stems from a study of shared clonotypes between healthy human individuals. Investigators spread the genomic DNA of each subset evenly over several immunoSEQ plates. Sequencing used immunoSEQ multiplex PCR; TCRdb keeps in-frame clones, though not all of them. The repertoire holds 1.6 million or so clones, with approximately 96% as singletons. The CDR3 consists of 12 residues. The ends were cut back, 6 bases at V and 11 bases at J, with 17 bases in the middle. CDR1 SGHNT and CDR2 YYREEE come from the germline V gene (reference sequence). This TCR derives from a man aged 25-45 years in good health. Material for sequencing was naive CD4+ T cells sorted from blood. Subset indicated: CD45RA+ positively selected. The rearrangement links TRBV5-4 to TRBJ1-1, with a weak D call TRBD1 (5 bases). CDR3 residues: CASTPGTGSAFF. The CDR3 DNA sequence: TGTGCCAGCACCCCCGGGACGGGGTCGGCTTTCTTT.